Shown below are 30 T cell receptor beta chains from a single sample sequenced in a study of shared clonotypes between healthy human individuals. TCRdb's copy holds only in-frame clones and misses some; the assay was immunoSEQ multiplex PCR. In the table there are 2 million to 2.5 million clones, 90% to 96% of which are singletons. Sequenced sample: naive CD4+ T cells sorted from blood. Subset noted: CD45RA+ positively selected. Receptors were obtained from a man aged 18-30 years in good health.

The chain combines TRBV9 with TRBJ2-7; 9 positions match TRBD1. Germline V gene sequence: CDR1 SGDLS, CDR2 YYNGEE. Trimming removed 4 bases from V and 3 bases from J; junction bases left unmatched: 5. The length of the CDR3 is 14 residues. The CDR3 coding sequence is TGTGCCAGCAGCCTAGGGGACAGGGACTACGAGCAGTACTTC. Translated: CASSLGDRDYEQYF.

DNA for the CDR3: TGCGCCAGCAGCCCCAGGGGGGGTGAAAAACTGTTTTTT. It is translated as CASSPRGGEKLFF. The chain carries TRBV4-3 and TRBJ1-4; 7 bases match TRBD1. CDR3 length equals 13 residues. Germline V lookup: CDR1 LGHNA, CDR2 YSLEER. Trimming removed 4 bases from V and 7 bases from J; junction bases left unmatched: 3.

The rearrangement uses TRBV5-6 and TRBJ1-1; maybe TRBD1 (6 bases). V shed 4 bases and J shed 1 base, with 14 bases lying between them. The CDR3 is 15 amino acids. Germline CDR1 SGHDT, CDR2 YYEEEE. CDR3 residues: CASSVRGARNTEAFF. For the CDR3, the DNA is TGTGCCAGCAGCGTCAGGGGCGCGAGGAACACTGAAGCTTTCTTT.

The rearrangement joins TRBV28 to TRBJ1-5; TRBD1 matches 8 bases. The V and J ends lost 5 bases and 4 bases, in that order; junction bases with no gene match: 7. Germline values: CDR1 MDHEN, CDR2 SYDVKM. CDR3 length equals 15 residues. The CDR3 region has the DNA TGTGCCAGCAGTGGAGCGGGACAGGCAAATCAGCCCCAGCATTTT. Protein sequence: CASSGAGQANQPQHF.

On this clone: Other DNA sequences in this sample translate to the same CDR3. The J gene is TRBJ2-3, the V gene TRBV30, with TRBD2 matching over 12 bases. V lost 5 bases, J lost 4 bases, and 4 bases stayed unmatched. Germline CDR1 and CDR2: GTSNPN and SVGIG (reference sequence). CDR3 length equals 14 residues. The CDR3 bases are TGTGCCTGGTCGGGACTAGCGGGCGCAGATACGCAGTATTTT. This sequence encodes CAWSGLAGADTQYF.

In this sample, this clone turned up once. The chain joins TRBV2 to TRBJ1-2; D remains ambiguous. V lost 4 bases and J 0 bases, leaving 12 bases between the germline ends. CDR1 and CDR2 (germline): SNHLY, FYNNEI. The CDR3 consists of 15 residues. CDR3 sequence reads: CASSVTAIANYGYTF. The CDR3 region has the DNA TGTGCCAGCAGTGTAACAGCCATCGCTAACTATGGCTACACCTTC.

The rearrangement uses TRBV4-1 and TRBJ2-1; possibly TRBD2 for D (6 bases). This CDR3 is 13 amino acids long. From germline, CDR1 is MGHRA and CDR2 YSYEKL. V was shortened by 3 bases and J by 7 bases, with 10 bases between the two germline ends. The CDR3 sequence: CASSQGLINEQFF. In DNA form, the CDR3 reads TGCGCCAGCAGCCAGGGACTGATTAATGAGCAGTTCTTC.

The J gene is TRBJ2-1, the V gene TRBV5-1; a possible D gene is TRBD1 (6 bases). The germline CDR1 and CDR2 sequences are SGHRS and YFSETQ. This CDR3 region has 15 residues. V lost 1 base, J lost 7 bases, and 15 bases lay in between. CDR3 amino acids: CASSLWSGVGNEQFF. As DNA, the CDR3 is TGCGCCAGCAGCTTGTGGTCAGGGGTGGGGAATGAGCAGTTCTTC. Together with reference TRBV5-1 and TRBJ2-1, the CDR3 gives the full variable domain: KAGVTQTPRYLIKTRGQQVTLSCSPISGHRSVSWYQQTPGQGLQFLFEYFSETQRNKGNFPGRFSGRQFSNSRSEMNVSTLELGDSALYLCASSLWSGVGNEQFFGPGTRLTVL.

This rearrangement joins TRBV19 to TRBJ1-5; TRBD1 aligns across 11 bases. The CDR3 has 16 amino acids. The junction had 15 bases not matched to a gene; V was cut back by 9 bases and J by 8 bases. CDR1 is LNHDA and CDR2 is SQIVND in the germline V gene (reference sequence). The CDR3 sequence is CASSGRGQGGRKPQHF. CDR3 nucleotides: TGTGCCAGCTCCGGGAGGGGACAGGGGGGGAGGAAGCCCCAGCATTTT. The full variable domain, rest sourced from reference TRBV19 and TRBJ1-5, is DGGITQSPKYLFRKEGQNVTLSCEQNLNHDAMYWYRQDPGQGLRLIYYSQIVNDFQKGDIAEGYSVSREKKESFPLTVTSAQKNPTAFYLCASSGRGQGGRKPQHFGDGTRLSIL.

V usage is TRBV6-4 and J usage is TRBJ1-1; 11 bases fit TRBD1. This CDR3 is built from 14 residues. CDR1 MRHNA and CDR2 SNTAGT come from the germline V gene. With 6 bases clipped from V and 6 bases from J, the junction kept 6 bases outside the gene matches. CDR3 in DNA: TGTGCCAGCAGAGGACAGGGGGCTAGCCCTGAAGCTTTCTTT. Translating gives CASRGQGASPEAFF.

The CDR3 DNA follows: TGTGCCAGCAGACCTAGCGGGCGCACAGATACGCAGTATTTT. It encodes CASRPSGRTDTQYF. The chain is built from TRBV2 and TRBJ2-3; 8 bases agree with TRBD2. The germline CDR1 and CDR2 sequences are SNHLY and FYNNEI. The CDR3 runs 14 residues. V shed 6 bases, J shed 1 base, and the junction held 3 bases outside the gene matches. Looking up the rest from reference TRBV2 and TRBJ2-3 gives the full variable domain: EPEVTQTPSHQVTQMGQEVILRCVPISNHLYFYWYRQILGQKVEFLVSFYNNEISEKSEIFDDQFSVERPDGSNFTLKIRSTKLEDSAMYFCASRPSGRTDTQYFGPGTRLTVL.

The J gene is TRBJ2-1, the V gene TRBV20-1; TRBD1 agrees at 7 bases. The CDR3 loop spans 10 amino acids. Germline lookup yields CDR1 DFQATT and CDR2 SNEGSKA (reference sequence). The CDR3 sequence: CTTGANEQFF. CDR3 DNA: TGCACCACAGGGGCCAATGAGCAGTTCTTC.

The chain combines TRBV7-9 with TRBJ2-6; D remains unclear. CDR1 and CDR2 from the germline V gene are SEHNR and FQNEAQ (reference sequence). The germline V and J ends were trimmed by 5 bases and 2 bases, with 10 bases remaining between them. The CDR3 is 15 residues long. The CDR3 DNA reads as TGTGCCAGCAGCGCCGATAGAGCTGGGGCCAACGTCCTGACTTTC. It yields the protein CASSADRAGANVLTF.

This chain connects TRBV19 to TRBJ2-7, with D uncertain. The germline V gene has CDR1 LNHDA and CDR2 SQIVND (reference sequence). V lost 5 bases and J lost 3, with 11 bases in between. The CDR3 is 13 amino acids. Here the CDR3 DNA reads TGTGCCAGTAGTGGTCCAGGTTACTACGAGCAGTACTTC. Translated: CASSGPGYYEQYF.

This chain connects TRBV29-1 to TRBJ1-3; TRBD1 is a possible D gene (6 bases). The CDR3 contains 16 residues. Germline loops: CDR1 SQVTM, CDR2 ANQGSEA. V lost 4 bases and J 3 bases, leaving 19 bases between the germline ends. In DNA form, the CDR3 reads TGCAGCGTTGGGGCCCACAGGGACCCTGGTGGAAACACCATATATTTT. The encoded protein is CSVGAHRDPGGNTIYF.

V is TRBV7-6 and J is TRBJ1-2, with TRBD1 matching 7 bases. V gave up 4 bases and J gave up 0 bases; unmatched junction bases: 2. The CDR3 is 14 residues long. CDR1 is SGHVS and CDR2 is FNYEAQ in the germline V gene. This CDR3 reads CASSSGQANYGYTF. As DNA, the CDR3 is TGTGCCAGCAGCTCCGGACAGGCTAACTATGGCTACACCTTC.

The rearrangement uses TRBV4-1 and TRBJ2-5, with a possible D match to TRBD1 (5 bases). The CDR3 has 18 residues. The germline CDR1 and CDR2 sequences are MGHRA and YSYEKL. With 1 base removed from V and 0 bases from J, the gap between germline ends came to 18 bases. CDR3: CASSQGPLGFRDQETQYF. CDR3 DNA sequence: TGCGCCAGCAGCCAAGGGCCCCTAGGATTCAGGGACCAAGAGACCCAGTACTTC.

CDR3 protein: CASRETGTYEQYF. The CDR3 nucleotides read TGCGCCAGCAGAGAGACAGGCACCTACGAGCAGTACTTC. V gene TRBV10-2 combines with J gene TRBJ2-7, with TRBD1 as a possible D gene (6 bases). CDR1 is WSHSY, CDR2 SAAADI, per germline. The CDR3 has 13 amino acids. The V end was cut by 6 bases, the J end by 2 bases, with 11 bases between.

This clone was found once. The CDR3 DNA follows: TGTGCCAGCTCACCGACCGCCCTTGGCTCACCCCTCCACTTT. This encodes CASSPTALGSPLHF. V is TRBV18 and J is TRBJ1-6; D is ambiguous. V gave up 3 bases and J gave up 10 bases, with 13 bases separating them. CDR1 and CDR2 from the germline V gene are KGHSH and LQKENI. The CDR3 sequence is 14 residues long. The variable domain in full, completed from reference TRBV18 and TRBJ1-6, reads NAGVMQNPRHLVRRRGQEARLRCSPMKGHSHVYWYRQLPEEGLKFMVYLQKENIIDESGMPKERFSAEFPKEGPSILRIQQVVRGDSAAYFCASSPTALGSPLHFGNGTRLTVT.

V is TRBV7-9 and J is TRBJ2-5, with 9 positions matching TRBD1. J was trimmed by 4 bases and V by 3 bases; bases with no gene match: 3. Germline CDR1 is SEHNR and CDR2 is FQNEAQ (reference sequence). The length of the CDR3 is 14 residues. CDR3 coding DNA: TGTGCCAGCAGCTTTCCGACAGGGGGAGAGACCCAGTACTTC. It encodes CASSFPTGGETQYF.

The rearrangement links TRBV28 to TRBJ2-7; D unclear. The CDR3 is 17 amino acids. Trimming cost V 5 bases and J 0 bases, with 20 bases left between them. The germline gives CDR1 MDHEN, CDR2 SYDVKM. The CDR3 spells CASSPGLLGFHSYEQYF. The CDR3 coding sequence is TGTGCCAGCAGTCCGGGTCTTTTGGGGTTCCACTCCTACGAGCAGTACTTC.

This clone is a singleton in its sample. CDR3 in amino acids: CASSFELQGAGYGYTF. In DNA form, the CDR3 reads TGTGCCAGCAGTTTTGAGTTACAGGGGGCTGGCTATGGCTACACCTTC. The V and J genes are TRBV28 and TRBJ1-2; TRBD1 matches 9 bases. The junction had 9 bases not matched to a gene; V was cut back by 3 bases and J by 4 bases. Germline CDR1 MDHEN, CDR2 SYDVKM. The CDR3 runs to 16 residues.

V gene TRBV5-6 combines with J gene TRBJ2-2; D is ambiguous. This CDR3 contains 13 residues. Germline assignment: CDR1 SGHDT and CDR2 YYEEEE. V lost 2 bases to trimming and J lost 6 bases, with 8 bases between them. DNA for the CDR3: TGTGCCAGCAGCTTTTCGCTCTCCGGGGAGCTGTTTTTT. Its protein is CASSFSLSGELFF.

In DNA, the CDR3 is TGTGCCATCAGTGAGTCGGTGGATCGGTCCGGTTCACCCCTCCACTTT. Its protein product is CAISESVDRSGSPLHF. The V call is TRBV10-3, the J call TRBJ1-6; no clear D gene. CDR1 and CDR2 from the germline V gene are ENHRY and SYGVKD. This CDR3 is built from 16 residues. V was trimmed by 0 bases and J by 9 bases, leaving 15 bases between them.

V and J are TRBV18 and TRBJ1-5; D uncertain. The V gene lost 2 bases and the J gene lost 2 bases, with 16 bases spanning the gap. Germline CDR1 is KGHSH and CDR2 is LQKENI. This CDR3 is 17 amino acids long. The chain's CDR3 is CASSPMAPGNGNQPQHF. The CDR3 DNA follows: TGTGCCAGCTCACCAATGGCCCCAGGTAATGGCAATCAGCCCCAGCATTTT.

CDR3 sequence reads: CASTSGQSVSSGANVLTF. CDR3 in DNA: TGTGCCAGTACCTCCGGGCAGTCCGTTTCCTCTGGGGCCAACGTCCTGACTTTC. This sequence joins TRBV19 and TRBJ2-6; the D is unclear. Deletions cut 7 bases from V and 0 bases from J, with 19 bases between. Germline-derived CDR1 and CDR2 are LNHDA and SQIVND (reference sequence). This CDR3 region has 18 residues. The full variable domain, its missing parts supplied by reference TRBV19 and TRBJ2-6, is DGGITQSPKYLFRKEGQNVTLSCEQNLNHDAMYWYRQDPGQGLRLIYYSQIVNDFQKGDIAEGYSVSREKKESFPLTVTSAQKNPTAFYLCASTSGQSVSSGANVLTFGAGSRLTVL.

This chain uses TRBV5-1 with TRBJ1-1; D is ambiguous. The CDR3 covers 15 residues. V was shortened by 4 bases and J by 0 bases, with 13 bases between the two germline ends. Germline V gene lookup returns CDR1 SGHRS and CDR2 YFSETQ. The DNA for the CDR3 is TGCGCCAGCAGCCGAGACACGCAATTGAACACTGAAGCTTTCTTT. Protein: CASSRDTQLNTEAFF.

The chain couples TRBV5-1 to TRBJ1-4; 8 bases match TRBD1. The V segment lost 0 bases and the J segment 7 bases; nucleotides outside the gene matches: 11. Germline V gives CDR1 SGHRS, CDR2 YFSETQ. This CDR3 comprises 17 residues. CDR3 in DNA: TGCGCCAGCAGCTTGGGGGGTCGGACAGGGCCTAGTGAAAAACTGTTTTTT. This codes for CASSLGGRTGPSEKLFF.

Here the CDR3 DNA reads TGTGCCAGCAGCTCGAATACAGGGCGCTCTGGAAACACCATATATTTT. It specifies CASSSNTGRSGNTIYF. The V and J genes are TRBV5-6 and TRBJ1-3, with a possible D match to TRBD1 (6 bases). Per germline, CDR1 SGHDT and CDR2 YYEEEE. This CDR3 region has 16 residues. V dropped 3 bases and J dropped 0 bases, with 13 bases sitting between them. Drawing the rest from reference TRBV5-6 and TRBJ1-3, the complete variable domain is DAGVTQSPTHLIKTRGQQVTLRCSPKSGHDTVSWYQQALGQGPQFIFQYYEEEERQRGNFPDRFSGHQFPNYSSELNVNALLLGDSALYLCASSSNTGRSGNTIYFGEGSWLTVV.

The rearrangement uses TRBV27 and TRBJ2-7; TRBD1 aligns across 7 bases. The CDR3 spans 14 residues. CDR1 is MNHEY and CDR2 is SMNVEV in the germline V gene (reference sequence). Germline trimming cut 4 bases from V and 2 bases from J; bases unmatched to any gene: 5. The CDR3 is CASSWDRKTYEQYF. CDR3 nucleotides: TGTGCCAGCAGTTGGGACAGAAAAACCTACGAGCAGTACTTC.